One and the same sample provided the 28 T cell receptor beta chains below, sequenced in a study of blood T cell repertoires in COVID-19. Here immunoSEQ multiplex PCR was the method, and the copy in TCRdb shows in-frame clones only, minus some. The sample comprises about 75,000 clones, about four fifths of which are singletons, and 5.4% rests with the top ten. Sequences were obtained from peripheral blood. The receptor source for this set is an elderly woman with active or convalescent COVID-19.

This clone was found a few times. The rearrangement joins TRBV6-5 to TRBJ2-7, with TRBD1 identical over 8 bases. CDR1 and CDR2 (germline): MNHEY, SVGAGI. The CDR3 runs 13 residues. The junction had 3 bases not matched to a gene; V was cut back by 2 bases and J by 6 bases. CDR3 in amino acids: CASSYGTGTEQYF. For the CDR3, the DNA is TGTGCCAGCAGTTACGGGACAGGAACCGAGCAGTACTTC.

The chain's CDR3 is CASTKRQGGSDTQYF. As DNA, the CDR3 is TGTGCCAGTACAAAGAGACAGGGGGGGTCAGATACGCAGTATTTT. The V call is TRBV6-5, the J call TRBJ2-3, with TRBD1 identical over 9 bases. This CDR3 is 15 amino acids long. V lost 9 bases, J lost 4 bases, and 11 bases stayed unmatched. CDR1 and CDR2 (germline): MNHEY, SVGAGI.

This clone has a handful of counts. The CDR3 spells CASRADRFALYSNQPQHF. Here the CDR3 DNA reads TGTGCCAGCAGAGCGGACAGGTTTGCCCTTTATAGCAATCAGCCCCAGCATTTT. The V call is TRBV2, the J call TRBJ1-5; 7 bases match TRBD1. J lost 0 bases, V lost 6 bases, and 14 bases had no gene match. This CDR3 region has 18 residues. Germline assignment: CDR1 SNHLY and CDR2 FYNNEI.

The J gene is TRBJ2-3, the V gene TRBV4-1; 9 bases align to TRBD2. J lost 4 bases, V lost 3 bases, and 11 bases had no gene match. CDR1 is MGHRA, CDR2 YSYEKL, per germline. The CDR3 consists of 17 residues. The CDR3 bases are TGCGCCAGCAGCCAGGGGCATCCAGGCGGGGGGGCAGATACGCAGTATTTT. As protein: CASSQGHPGGGADTQYF.

V gene TRBV7-2 combines with J gene TRBJ1-2; TRBD1 agrees at 9 bases. The CDR3 contains 17 residues. CDR1 and CDR2 (germline): SGHTA, FQGNSA. The V segment lost 1 base and the J segment 1 base; nucleotides outside the gene matches: 7. The CDR3 is CASSLGGGQGGNYGYTF. The CDR3 bases are TGTGCCAGCAGCTTAGGTGGGGGACAGGGAGGTAACTATGGCTACACCTTC.

The V call is TRBV12-3 or TRBV12-4, the J call TRBJ1-6; no clear D. V gave up 3 bases and J gave up 14 bases, with 8 bases separating them. The CDR3 spans 11 residues. The CDR3 loop is CASSFKSSLHF. CDR3 in DNA: TGTGCCAGCAGTTTCAAGAGTTCCCTCCACTTT.

The genes are TRBV9 and TRBJ1-1, with 9 bases matching TRBD1. This CDR3 has 15 amino acids. CDR1 and CDR2 (germline): SGDLS, YYNGEE. Trimming removed 1 base from V and 5 bases from J; junction bases left unmatched: 6. Here the CDR3 reads CASSVTDRGWTEAFF. In DNA, the CDR3 is TGTGCCAGCAGCGTAACGGACAGGGGATGGACTGAAGCTTTCTTT.

The CDR3 nucleotides read TGTGCCAGCAGTCCATACGACGGACAGGTAAATCAGCCCCAGCATTTT. This encodes CASSPYDGQVNQPQHF. The chain combines TRBV27 with TRBJ1-5; 7 bases are shared with TRBD1. Germline CDR1 reads MNHEY; CDR2 reads SMNVEV (reference sequence). Trimming cost V 5 bases and J 4 bases; bases outside gene matches: 11. The CDR3 loop spans 16 amino acids.

This rearrangement joins TRBV30 to TRBJ1-6; no reliable D call. Germline values: CDR1 GTSNPN, CDR2 SVGIG (reference sequence). Trimming took off 3 bases at V and 0 bases at J, with 9 bases between the two ends. This CDR3 is built from 15 residues. CDR3 sequence (DNA): TGTGCCTGGAGAACCTGGAGCTCCTATAATTCACCCCTCCACTTT. Protein: CAWRTWSSYNSPLHF.

V usage is TRBV19 and J usage is TRBJ1-3; D gene unclear. From germline, CDR1 is LNHDA and CDR2 SQIVND (reference sequence). Trimming removed 7 bases at V and 0 bases at J, with 13 bases between. The CDR3 covers 15 residues. CDR3 nucleotides: TGTGCCAGTAATTTTTACCGGAGCTCTGGAAACACCATATATTTT. It codes for CASNFYRSSGNTIYF.

The J gene is TRBJ2-7, the V gene TRBV7-9; TRBD1 aligns across 7 bases. This CDR3 spans 16 amino acids. From germline, CDR1 is SEHNR and CDR2 FQNEAQ (reference sequence). J lost 2 bases, V lost 0 bases, and 7 bases had no gene match. CDR3 region: CASSLAPWDSPYEQYF. Written as DNA, the CDR3 is TGTGCCAGCAGCTTAGCACCTTGGGACAGCCCCTACGAGCAGTACTTC.

The rearrangement links TRBV5-4 to TRBJ1-5; no definite D call. Germline lookup yields CDR1 SGHNT and CDR2 YYREEE (reference sequence). The CDR3 totals 12 residues. V dropped 2 bases and J dropped 6 bases, with 6 bases sitting between them. DNA for the CDR3: TGTGCCAGCAGCTTCCCGGGTCAGCCCCAGCATTTT. Translating gives CASSFPGQPQHF.

This clone has only a few counts. The CDR3 nucleotides are TGTGCCTGGAGTTGGACTAGCGGGAGTGAGACCCAGTACTTC. Residues: CAWSWTSGSETQYF. The rearrangement uses TRBV30 and TRBJ2-5, with 13 bases lining up with TRBD2. Germline CDR1 and CDR2: GTSNPN and SVGIG (reference sequence). Unmatched junction bases numbered 2, after V lost 2 bases and J lost 5 bases. This CDR3 spans 14 amino acids.

J is TRBJ2-7 and V is TRBV3-1 (or the pseudogene TRBV3-2); TRBD1 matches at 7 bases. V shed 3 bases and J 5 bases; nucleotides not matched to a gene: 7. Germline V gene lookup returns CDR1 LGHDT and CDR2 YNNKEL (reference sequence). The CDR3 sequence is 14 residues long. DNA for the CDR3: TGTGCCAGCAGCCATTTGAGGGGGCCCAACGAGCAGTACTTC. Translated: CASSHLRGPNEQYF.

V is TRBV18 and J is TRBJ1-1; TRBD1 might be the D (5 bases). Trimming stripped 2 bases from V and 3 bases from J, with 13 bases between. Germline lookup yields CDR1 KGHSH and CDR2 LQKENI. The CDR3 spans 15 residues. CDR3 sequence: CASSPMGGWDTEAFF. The CDR3, as DNA: TGTGCCAGCTCACCAATGGGGGGTTGGGACACTGAAGCTTTCTTT.

V usage is TRBV19 and J usage is TRBJ1-1, with D hard to call. Trimming took off 4 bases at V and 4 bases at J, with 13 bases between the two ends. There are 14 residues in the CDR3. In germline, CDR1 is LNHDA, CDR2 SQIVND (reference sequence). CDR3 DNA: TGTGCCAGTAGTACCCTCCTAGCTAGCACTGAAGCTTTCTTT. Translated, it gives CASSTLLASTEAFF. The entire variable domain, with the rest obtained from reference TRBV19 and TRBJ1-1, is as follows: DGGITQSPKYLFRKEGQNVTLSCEQNLNHDAMYWYRQDPGQGLRLIYYSQIVNDFQKGDIAEGYSVSREKKESFPLTVTSAQKNPTAFYLCASSTLLASTEAFFGQGTRLTVV.

V is TRBV19 and J is TRBJ1-3; 7 bases align to TRBD1. J lost 3 bases, V lost 7 bases, and 9 bases had no gene match. This CDR3 is built from 15 residues. CDR1 is LNHDA, CDR2 SQIVND, per germline (reference sequence). This CDR3 reads CASTPTGTGGNTIYF. The DNA for the CDR3 is TGTGCCAGTACCCCGACAGGGACGGGTGGAAACACCATATATTTT.

The gene calls are TRBV7-9 and TRBJ2-2, with D unclear. Germline values: CDR1 SEHNR, CDR2 FQNEAQ (reference sequence). Trimming shortened V by 10 bases and J by 4 bases, and 13 bases separated the two germline ends. CDR3 length equals 13 residues. CDR3 sequence: CATHSLRTGELFF. The CDR3 region has the DNA TGTGCCACCCACTCCTTGCGCACCGGGGAGCTGTTTTTT.

This clone has a single count. This chain links TRBV19 with TRBJ2-2, with D perhaps TRBD2 (6 bases). The CDR3 consists of 17 residues. Germline loops: CDR1 LNHDA, CDR2 SQIVND (reference sequence). V lost 0 bases and J 4 bases, leaving 15 bases between the germline ends. CDR3 sequence reads: CASSIEYPGLSTGELFF. The CDR3 DNA sequence: TGTGCCAGTAGTATAGAGTACCCGGGACTGAGCACCGGGGAGCTGTTTTTT.

The chain employs TRBV19 and TRBJ1-5; 8 bases line up with TRBD1. CDR3 length equals 13 residues. The germline gives CDR1 LNHDA, CDR2 SQIVND (reference sequence). J gave up 7 bases and V 6 bases, and 5 bases lay outside the gene matches. The CDR3 nucleotides read TGTGCCAGTAGCGCGACAGGGGACCAGCCCCAGCATTTT. It encodes CASSATGDQPQHF.

This chain connects TRBV15 to TRBJ1-2, with a weak D call TRBD1 (6 bases). This CDR3 spans 14 amino acids. CDR1 and CDR2 (germline): LNHNV, YYDKDF (reference sequence). V was cut by 0 bases and J by 5 bases, with 10 bases left in between. The CDR3 nucleotides read TGTGCCACCAGCAGAGAGGGCAGGGGATATGGCTACACCTTC. It translates to CATSREGRGYGYTF.

This clone was observed a handful of times. The chain links TRBV10-3 to TRBJ2-4, with D possibly being TRBD2 (6 bases). CDR1 is ENHRY and CDR2 is SYGVKD in the germline V gene. The CDR3 has 15 residues. Trimming pared 3 bases from V and 5 bases from J, leaving 14 bases between. CDR3: CAISEVRGDQNIQYF. The CDR3 DNA reads as TGTGCCATCAGTGAAGTGCGGGGCGATCAAAACATTCAGTACTTC.

The genes are TRBV9 and TRBJ2-3; weak D call: TRBD2 (6 bases). The V gene's germline CDR1 is SGDLS and CDR2 YYNGEE. The V end lost 6 bases, the J end lost 3 bases, and 11 bases lay between the germline ends. This CDR3 comprises 13 residues. CDR3 sequence reads: CASNVGGTDTQYF. In DNA, the CDR3 is TGTGCCAGCAATGTCGGGGGTACAGATACGCAGTATTTT. Supplemented by reference TRBV9 and TRBJ2-3, the full variable domain reads DSGVTQTPKHLITATGQRVTLRCSPRSGDLSVYWYQQSLDQGLQFLIQYYNGEERAKGNILERFSAQQFPDLHSELNLSSLELGDSALYFCASNVGGTDTQYFGPGTRLTVL.

The genes are TRBV4-1 and TRBJ1-5, with TRBD1 matching over 7 bases. The CDR3 runs 15 residues. Germline V gene lookup returns CDR1 MGHRA and CDR2 YSYEKL. Trimming took 3 bases from V and 3 from J; bases not matched to a gene: 5. The CDR3 coding sequence is TGCGCCAGCAGCCATCTCGACAGGGTCAATCAGCCCCAGCATTTT. The encoded protein is CASSHLDRVNQPQHF.

CDR3 amino acids: CAISNLAYNEQFF. The CDR3 coding sequence is TGTGCCATCAGTAATCTAGCATACAATGAGCAGTTCTTC. V is TRBV10-3 and J is TRBJ2-1; a possible D gene is TRBD2 (5 bases). The CDR3 is made up of 13 amino acids. CDR1 is ENHRY, CDR2 SYGVKD, per germline. The germline V and J ends were trimmed by 5 bases and 4 bases, with 9 bases remaining between them.

This chain connects TRBV28 to TRBJ2-1; maybe TRBD1 (5 bases). The CDR3 extends over 15 amino acids. Germline assignment: CDR1 MDHEN and CDR2 SYDVKM. V lost 2 bases to trimming and J lost 4 bases, with 12 bases between them. CDR3 nucleotide sequence: TGTGCCAGCAGTTTAATGCAGGGAACGTACAATGAGCAGTTCTTC. This translates into CASSLMQGTYNEQFF.

This clone turned up a few times. This rearrangement joins TRBV6-6 to TRBJ2-1, with TRBD2 identical over 11 bases. CDR3 length equals 15 residues. The germline V gene encodes CDR1 MNHNY and CDR2 SVGAGI (reference sequence). Losses at the gene ends were 8 bases for V and 6 bases for J; bases not matched to a gene: 9. The DNA for the CDR3 is TGTGCCAGCTGGGGGTTGGGGACTAGCGGCAATGAGCAGTTCTTC. This sequence encodes CASWGLGTSGNEQFF.

The J gene is TRBJ2-7, the V gene TRBV7-2, with D hard to call. Trimming left V 1 base short and J 0 bases short, with 13 bases between. Looked up from germline, CDR1 is SGHTA and CDR2 is FQGNSA. The CDR3 has 16 residues. This CDR3 is CASSLEPLRSSYEQYF. The CDR3 DNA reads TGTGCCAGCAGCTTAGAGCCCCTGAGGAGCTCCTACGAGCAGTACTTC.